One T cell receptor beta chain is described in this entry. Its antigen is unknown. Qualities for individual bases were not recorded, and no much larger clone is one base off. V is clipped by 4 bases and J by 2 bases, and the sequence between their germline boundaries is 6 bases long. Counted from cysteine to phenylalanine, this CDR3 has 13 amino acids. Only CDR3 DNA is held: 39 bases, read in frame from base 1. CDR1 and CDR2 (LNHDA, SQIVND) derive from the germline V gene (reference sequence). TCR alpha and beta CDR3 regions were amplified with the iRepertoire nested amplicon-rescue multiplex PCR (arm-PCR) platform from RNA. The input for one-step reverse transcription and amplification was roughly 90-450 ng of either tissue mRNA or PBMC total RNA. Following bead purification, Illumina adapters were added by a secondary multiplex PCR, and the libraries were gel-purified between 200 and 400 bp. The libraries contained internal 6-nucleotide barcodes that were used for demultiplexing. The libraries were sequenced on an Illumina MiSeq using 2x220 or 2x250 nucleotide paired-end reads. As for the original processing: FLASH 1.2.11 was used to merge paired reads, and BWA-MEM then aligned the reads to the GRCh37 human genome before TRA and TRB reads were extracted. V and J assignment used an IMGT-derived reference of cassette sequences and CDR3 motifs that included pseudogenes. Reads were translated in three frames, and productive CDR3s were defined by a C…FGXG motif without stop codons. Unique combinations of V-J cassette pair and CDR3 amino acid sequence were defined as clonotypes. Reads were filtered by Hamming distance, thresholded by each sample's sequence error rate in mapped regions. TCRdb reran the public reads through fastp at Q25 and MiXCR, keeping productive beta chains. Rows matching on CDR3 protein sequence are summarized as one entry with the most common DNA and genes. What appears here as the V and J calls and clone size reflects TCRdb's work, not the paper's. Across this sample there are 93,000 or so distinct CDR3 sequences, with about 30% seen only once. The ten top clones hold 44% of the sample.

The data stem from a study of glioma-infiltrating T cells (dated by TCRdb to about 2016). Study-level background: The study sequenced TCR alpha- and beta-chain repertoires from glioma tissue, from non-neoplastic brain tissue and from matched peripheral blood mononuclear cells. To measure how far tissue and blood T-cell populations diverged, each tissue-infiltrating repertoire was compared against the peripheral blood repertoire of the same patient. The paired cohort was made up of three low-grade glioma patients, 8 or 9 primary glioblastoma patients and three non-glioma patients who contributed non-neoplastic brain tissue.

The research as a whole found: Small numbers underpinned the group comparisons: several glioblastoma patients, three low-grade glioma patients and three non-neoplastic patients. Very few CDR3 sequences were found to be shared between tissue and blood, and this scarcity was attributed to high CDR3 diversity and limited sampling. VJ-independent divergence between tissue and blood was found to be below expectation in non-neoplastic patients but above expectation in all gliomas, particularly low-grade gliomas.

The sequence is built from TRBV19 and TRBJ1-5, with an unclear D gene assignment. The sequenced material came from glioma tissue, nonneoplastic brain tissue, or PBMCs (not recorded which). The source is a human donor with low-grade glioma or glioblastoma, undergoing nonglioma brain surgery, or in good health (not recorded which). CDR3 loop: CASSTGGNQPQHF. In nucleotides, the sequence is TGTGCCAGTAGTACCGGGGGCAATCAGCCCCAGCATTTT.